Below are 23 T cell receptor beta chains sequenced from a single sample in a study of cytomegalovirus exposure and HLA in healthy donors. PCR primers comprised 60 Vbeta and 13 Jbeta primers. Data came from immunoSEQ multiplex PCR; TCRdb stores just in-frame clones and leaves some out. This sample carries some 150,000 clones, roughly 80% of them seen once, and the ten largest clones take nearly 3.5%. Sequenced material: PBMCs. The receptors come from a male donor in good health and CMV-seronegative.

CDR3 bases: TGCGCCAGCAGCCAAGCGGGACTAGCGGGAGAGGGTGAGCAGTTCTTC. Protein sequence: CASSQAGLAGEGEQFF. The chain couples TRBV4-3 to TRBJ2-1, with 14 bases aligning to TRBD2. There are 16 residues in the CDR3. Trimming cost V 1 base and J 9 bases; bases outside gene matches: 5. Germline lookup yields CDR1 LGHNA and CDR2 YSLEER.

DNA for the CDR3: TGTGCCAGCATCACAAGCACGGGCACTGAAGCTTTCTTT. The encoded protein is CASITSTGTEAFF. The chain employs TRBV4-2 and TRBJ1-1; no clear D gene. From germline, CDR1 is LGHNA and CDR2 YNFKEQ. V was shortened by 7 bases and J by 4 bases, with 13 bases between the two germline ends. The CDR3 is 13 residues long.

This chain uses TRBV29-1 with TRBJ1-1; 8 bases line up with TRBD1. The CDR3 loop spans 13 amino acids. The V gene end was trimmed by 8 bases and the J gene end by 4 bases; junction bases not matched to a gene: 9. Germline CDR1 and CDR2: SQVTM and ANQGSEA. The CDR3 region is CSSRTGKGTEAFF. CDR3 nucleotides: TGCAGCTCTAGGACAGGGAAGGGCACTGAAGCTTTCTTT.

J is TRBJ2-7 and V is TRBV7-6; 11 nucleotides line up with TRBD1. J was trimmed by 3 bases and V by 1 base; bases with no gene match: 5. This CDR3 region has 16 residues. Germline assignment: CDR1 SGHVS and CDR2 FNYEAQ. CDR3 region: CASSLGVGQGVYEQYF. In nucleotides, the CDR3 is TGTGCCAGCAGCTTAGGAGTGGGACAGGGGGTCTACGAGCAGTACTTC.

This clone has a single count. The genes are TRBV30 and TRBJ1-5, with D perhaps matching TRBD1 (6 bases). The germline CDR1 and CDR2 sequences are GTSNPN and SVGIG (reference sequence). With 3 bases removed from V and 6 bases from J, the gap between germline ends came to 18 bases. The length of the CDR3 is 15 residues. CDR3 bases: TGTGCCTGGAGCGCTGAACAGGGTGCTCTTCAGCCCCAGCATTTT. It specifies CAWSAEQGALQPQHF.

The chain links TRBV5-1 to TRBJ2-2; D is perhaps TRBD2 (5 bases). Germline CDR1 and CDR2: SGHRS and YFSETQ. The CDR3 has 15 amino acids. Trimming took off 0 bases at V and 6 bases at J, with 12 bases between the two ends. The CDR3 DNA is TGCGCCAGCAGCTTGGGGGATCGGGGAGCCGGGGAGCTGTTTTTT. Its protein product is CASSLGDRGAGELFF.

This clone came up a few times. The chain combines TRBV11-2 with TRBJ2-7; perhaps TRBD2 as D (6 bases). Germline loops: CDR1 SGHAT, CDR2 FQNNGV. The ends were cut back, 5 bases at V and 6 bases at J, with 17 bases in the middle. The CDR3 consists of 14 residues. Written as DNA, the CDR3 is TGTGCCAGCAGCCCCGGGAGAGACCCCCGCGAGCAGTACTTC. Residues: CASSPGRDPREQYF.

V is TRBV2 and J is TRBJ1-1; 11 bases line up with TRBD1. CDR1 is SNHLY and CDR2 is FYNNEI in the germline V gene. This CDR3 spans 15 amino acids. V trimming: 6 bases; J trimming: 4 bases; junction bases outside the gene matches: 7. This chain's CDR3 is CASRPRTGGSTEAFF. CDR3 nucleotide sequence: TGTGCCAGCAGGCCCCGGACAGGGGGCTCCACTGAAGCTTTCTTT.

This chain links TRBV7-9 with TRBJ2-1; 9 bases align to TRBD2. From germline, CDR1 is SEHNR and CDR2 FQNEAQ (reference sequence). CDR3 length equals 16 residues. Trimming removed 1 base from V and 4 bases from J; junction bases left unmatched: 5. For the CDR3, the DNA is TGTGCCAGCAGCTTAGTCGGCGGGGGGGGATACAATGAGCAGTTCTTC. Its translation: CASSLVGGGGYNEQFF.

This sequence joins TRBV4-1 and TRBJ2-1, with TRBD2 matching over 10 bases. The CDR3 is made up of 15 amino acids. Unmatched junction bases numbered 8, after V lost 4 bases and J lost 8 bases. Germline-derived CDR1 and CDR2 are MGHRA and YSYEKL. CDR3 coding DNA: TGCGCCAGCAGCCCTCTAGCGGGGGAGGTAGATGAGCAGTTCTTC. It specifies CASSPLAGEVDEQFF.

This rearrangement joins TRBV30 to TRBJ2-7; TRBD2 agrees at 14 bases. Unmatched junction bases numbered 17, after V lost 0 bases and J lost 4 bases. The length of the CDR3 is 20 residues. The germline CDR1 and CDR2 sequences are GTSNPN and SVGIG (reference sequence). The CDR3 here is CAWSVLRDRARTSGGYEQYF. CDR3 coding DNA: TGTGCCTGGAGTGTTCTCCGGGACAGGGCCCGGACTAGCGGGGGGTACGAGCAGTACTTC. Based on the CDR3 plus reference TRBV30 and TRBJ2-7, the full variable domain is SQTIHQWPATLVQPVGSPLSLECTVEGTSNPNLYWYRQAAGRGLQLLFYSVGIGQISSEVPQNLSASRPQDRQFILSSKKLLLSDSGFYLCAWSVLRDRARTSGGYEQYFGPGTRLTVT.

CDR3 nucleotides: TGTGCCAGCAGTCTAGACAGGAGGAACACTGAAGCTTTCTTT. Amino acids: CASSLDRRNTEAFF. The chain recombines TRBV6-6 with TRBJ1-1; perhaps TRBD1 as D (6 bases). CDR1 and CDR2 from the germline V gene are MNHNY and SVGAGI (reference sequence). This CDR3 spans 14 amino acids. V was shortened by 5 bases and J by 1 base, with 11 bases between the two germline ends.

DNA for the CDR3: TGTGCCAGCAGTGCCCGGGGCGGGGTCATATACAATGAGCAGTTCTTC. The encoded protein is CASSARGGVIYNEQFF. V and J are TRBV2 and TRBJ2-1, with a possible D match to TRBD2 (6 bases). V was pared by 4 bases and J by 4 bases, with 17 bases between. Germline V gene sequence: CDR1 SNHLY, CDR2 FYNNEI. The CDR3 length is 16 residues.

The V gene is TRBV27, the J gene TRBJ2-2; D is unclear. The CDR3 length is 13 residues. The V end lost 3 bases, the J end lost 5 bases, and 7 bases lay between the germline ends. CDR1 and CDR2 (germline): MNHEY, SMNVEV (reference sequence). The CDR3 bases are TGTGCCAGCAGTTTCTTTATGACCGGGGAGCTGTTTTTT. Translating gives CASSFFMTGELFF.

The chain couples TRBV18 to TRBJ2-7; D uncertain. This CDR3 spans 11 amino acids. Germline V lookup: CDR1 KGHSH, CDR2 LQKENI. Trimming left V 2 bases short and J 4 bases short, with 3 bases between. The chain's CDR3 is CASSPEYEQYF. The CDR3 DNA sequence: TGTGCCAGCTCACCAGAGTACGAGCAGTACTTC.

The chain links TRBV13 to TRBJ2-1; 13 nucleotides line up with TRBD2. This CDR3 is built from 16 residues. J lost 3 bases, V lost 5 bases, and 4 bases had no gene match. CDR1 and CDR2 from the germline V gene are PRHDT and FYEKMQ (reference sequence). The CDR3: CASSLRTSGGYNEQFF. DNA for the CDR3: TGTGCCAGCAGCCTGCGGACTAGCGGGGGCTACAATGAGCAGTTCTTC. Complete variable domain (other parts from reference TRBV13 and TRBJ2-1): AAGVIQSPRHLIKEKRETATLKCYPIPRHDTVYWYQQGPGQDPQFLISFYEKMQSDKGSIPDRFSAQQFSDYHSELNMSSLELGDSALYFCASSLRTSGGYNEQFFGPGTRLTVL.

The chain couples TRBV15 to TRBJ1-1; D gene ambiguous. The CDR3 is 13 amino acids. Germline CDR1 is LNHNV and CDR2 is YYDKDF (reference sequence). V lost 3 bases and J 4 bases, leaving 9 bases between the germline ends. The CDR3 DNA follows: TGTGCCACCAGCAGCCCAAGAGGCACTGAAGCTTTCTTT. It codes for CATSSPRGTEAFF.

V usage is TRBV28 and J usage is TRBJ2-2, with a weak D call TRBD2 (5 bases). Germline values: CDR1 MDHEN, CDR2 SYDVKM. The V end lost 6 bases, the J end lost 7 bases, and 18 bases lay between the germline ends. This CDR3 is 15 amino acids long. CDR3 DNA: TGTGCCAGCAGCTCAAGCGGAACCCCCGGCGGGGAGCTGTTTTTT. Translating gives CASSSSGTPGGELFF.

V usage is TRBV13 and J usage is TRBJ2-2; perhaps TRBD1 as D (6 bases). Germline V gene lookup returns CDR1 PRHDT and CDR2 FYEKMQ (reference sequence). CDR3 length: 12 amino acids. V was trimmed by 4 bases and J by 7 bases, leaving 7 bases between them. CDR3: CASSWTVGELFF. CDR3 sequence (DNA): TGTGCCAGCAGCTGGACAGTCGGGGAGCTGTTTTTT.

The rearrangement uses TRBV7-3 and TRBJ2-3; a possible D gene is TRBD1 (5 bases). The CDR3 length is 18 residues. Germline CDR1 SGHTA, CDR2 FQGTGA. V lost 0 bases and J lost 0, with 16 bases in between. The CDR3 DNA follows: TGTGCCAGCAGCTTAACCAGGACACAGGCTGGAAGCACAGATACGCAGTATTTT. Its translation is CASSLTRTQAGSTDTQYF.

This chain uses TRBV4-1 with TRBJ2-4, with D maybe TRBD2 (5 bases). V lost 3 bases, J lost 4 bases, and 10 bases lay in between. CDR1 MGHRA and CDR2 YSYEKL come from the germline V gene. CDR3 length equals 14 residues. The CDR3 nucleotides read TGCGCCAGCAGCCAGCCTAGCCCTAAAAACATTCAGTACTTC. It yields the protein CASSQPSPKNIQYF.

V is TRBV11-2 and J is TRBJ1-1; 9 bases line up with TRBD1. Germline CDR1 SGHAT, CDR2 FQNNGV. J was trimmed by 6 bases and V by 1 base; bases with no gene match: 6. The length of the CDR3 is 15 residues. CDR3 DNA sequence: TGTGCCAGCAGCTTAGGTACAGGGGGCATCGCTGAAGCTTTCTTT. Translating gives CASSLGTGGIAEAFF.

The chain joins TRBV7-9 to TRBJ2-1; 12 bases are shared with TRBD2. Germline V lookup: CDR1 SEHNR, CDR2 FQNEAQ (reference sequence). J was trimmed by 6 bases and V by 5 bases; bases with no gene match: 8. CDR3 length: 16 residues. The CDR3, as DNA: TGTGCCAGCAGCGGTTTCGGACTAGCGGGGTTCAATGAGCAGTTCTTC. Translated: CASSGFGLAGFNEQFF.